The T cell receptor beta chain under discussion was sequenced for a study of T-cell reconstitution after alpha-beta-depleted transplantation in children. Unique molecular identifiers were incorporated during preparation of the TCRbeta library. TCRdb recomputed calls from the PCR reads with MiXCR, one row per CDR3 protein. The sample has 490,000 or so distinct CDR3 sequences, 12% seen once. V was clipped by 6 bases and J by 4 bases, with 12 bases between them. The CDR3 has 13 residues. This clonotype was detected a few times. This receptor was obtained from a human donor who donated a stem cell graft to a child with combined immunodeficiency. The material sequenced was PBMCs from the stem cell graft donor, taken from the stem cell graft. The rearrangement joins TRBV12-3 or TRBV12-4 to TRBJ1-1; tentative D call: TRBD1 (5 bases). The CDR3 bases are TGTGCCAGCAGCTTCCAGGGCATCACTGAAGCTTTCTTT. Translated, it gives CASSFQGITEAFF.